Sequencing of this TCR beta chain was carried out in a study of shared clonotypes between healthy human individuals. Turning to the study itself: In total, the donors were a couple of women and a few men aged 18 to 49.

Trimming shortened V by 4 bases and J by 5 bases, and 8 bases separated the two germline ends. Germline assignment: CDR1 MGHRA and CDR2 YSYEKL. The CDR3 has 12 amino acids. Using immunoSEQ multiplex PCR, the repertoire was profiled, and TCRdb retains in-frame clones only, with some absent. The sample records about 330,000 clones, roughly 87% being singletons. This receptor was taken from a man younger than 35 in good health. Sequencing was performed on memory CD8+ T cells sorted from blood. Subset in this sample: CD45RO+ cells pooled with CCR7-negative TemRA cells. This sequence joins TRBV4-1 and TRBJ2-5; D uncertain. The CDR3 spells CASSPTRETQYF. The CDR3 nucleotides read TGCGCCAGCAGCCCGACCCGGGAGACCCAGTACTTC.